Following are 5 T cell receptor beta chains from one sample sequenced in a study of T-cell memory formation after mild COVID-19. TCRdb ran MiXCR on the 5' RACE reads and lists one entry per CDR3 protein. The sample has roughly 29,000 distinct CDR3 sequences, 7.4% seen once. Sequences were obtained from PBMCs or a T cell subset sorted from them (not recorded which). These receptors were collected from an adult woman who had mild COVID-19 (a few samples of this study predate the infection). Cell type and time point are not known.

This clonotype came up many times. The chain couples TRBV6-2 or TRBV6-3 to TRBJ2-7; maybe TRBD1 (6 bases). The CDR3 is made up of 12 amino acids. V was clipped by 4 bases and J by 12 bases, with 16 bases between them. In germline, CDR1 is MNHEY, CDR2 SVGEGT. The CDR3 is CASSLGPGHRYF. The CDR3 coding sequence is TGTGCCAGCAGTTTGGGGCCGGGACATAGGTACTTC.

This clonotype was seen repeatedly, ten times or more. The gene calls are TRBV7-6 and TRBJ2-6; D possibly corresponds to TRBD1 (6 bases). The CDR3 length is 17 residues. CDR1 and CDR2 (germline): SGHVS, FNYEAQ. Between the trimmed V and J ends, which lost 3 bases and 0 bases, there was a span of 12 bases. CDR3 residues: CASSFSTGSSGANVLTF. DNA for the CDR3: TGTGCCAGCAGCTTTTCTACAGGGAGCTCTGGGGCCAACGTCCTGACTTTC. Together with reference TRBV7-6 and TRBJ2-6, the CDR3 gives the full variable domain: GAGVSQSPRYKVTKRGQDVALRCDPISGHVSLYWYRQALGQGPEFLTYFNYEAQQDKSGLPNDRFSAERPEGSISTLTIQRTEQRDSAMYRCASSFSTGSSGANVLTFGAGSRLTVL.

This clonotype was observed at least ten times. The genes are TRBV6-5 and TRBJ2-5; 13 bases are shared with TRBD2. Germline trimming cut 6 bases from V and 5 bases from J; bases unmatched to any gene: 9. The CDR3 is made up of 16 amino acids. CDR1 is MNHEY and CDR2 is SVGAGI in the germline V gene. The CDR3 sequence: CASSRTSGRKGETQYF. The CDR3 DNA is TGTGCCAGCAGCCGGACTAGCGGGAGAAAGGGGGAGACCCAGTACTTC.

The V and J genes are TRBV4-1 and TRBJ1-1; D not resolved. Germline loops: CDR1 MGHRA, CDR2 YSYEKL. The V end lost 0 bases, the J end lost 1 base, and 6 bases lay between the germline ends. This CDR3 is built from 14 residues. The CDR3 loop reads CASSQEDGNTEAFF. The DNA of the CDR3 is TGCGCCAGCAGCCAAGAGGACGGGAACACTGAAGCTTTCTTT.

This clonotype was observed at least ten times. V and J are TRBV18 and TRBJ1-1, with D possibly TRBD1 on 6 matching bases. CDR3 length: 12 amino acids. Trimming left V 3 bases short and J 8 bases short, with 10 bases between. The germline CDR1 and CDR2 sequences are KGHSH and LQKENI. CDR3 in DNA: TGTGCCAGCTCACCCGGGACACCAGAAGCTTTCTTT. Its protein is CASSPGTPEAFF.